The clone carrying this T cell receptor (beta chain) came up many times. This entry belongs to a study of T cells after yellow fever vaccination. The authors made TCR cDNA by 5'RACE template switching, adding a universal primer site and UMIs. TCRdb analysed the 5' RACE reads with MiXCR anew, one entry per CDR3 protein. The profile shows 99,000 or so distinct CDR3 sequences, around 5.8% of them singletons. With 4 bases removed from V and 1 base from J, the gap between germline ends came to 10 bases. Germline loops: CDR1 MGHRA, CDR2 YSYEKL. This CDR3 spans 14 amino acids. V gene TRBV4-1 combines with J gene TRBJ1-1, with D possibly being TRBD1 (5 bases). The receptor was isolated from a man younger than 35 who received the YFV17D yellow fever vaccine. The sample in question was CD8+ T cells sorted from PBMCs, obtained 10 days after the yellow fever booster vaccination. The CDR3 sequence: CASSLGTANTEAFF. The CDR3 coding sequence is TGCGCCAGCAGCCTCGGGACTGCGAACACTGAAGCTTTCTTT.